Listed here are 31 T cell receptor beta chains from one sample, sequenced in a study of shared clonotypes between healthy human individuals (dated by TCRdb to the early 2020s). CD8 naive samples consisted of CD45RO-negative cells that were positively selected for CCR7, yielding a CD45RA+CCR7+ population without TemRA cells. The library was built by means of the immunoSEQ multiplex PCR assay. The immuneACCESS repertoire file appears here via TCRdb, limited to in-frame rearrangements. These files lack a portion of the clones; in checked studies, under half of the deficit traces to unresolved V genes, and the cause of the others is not known. The sample table contains approximately 810,000 clones; only one count was recorded for approximately 92% of them. Of the sample, 24% falls within the top ten clones. The specimen sequenced was naive CD8+ T cells sorted from blood. According to the study, the label for this sample's cell subset or site signals: CD45RA+CCR7+. These receptors were collected from a man aged 25 to 40 in good health.

The chain links TRBV27 to TRBJ2-1; no firm D call. The CDR3 length is 15 residues. From germline, CDR1 is MNHEY and CDR2 SMNVEV (reference sequence). Trimming removed 1 base at V and 2 bases at J, with 9 bases between. CDR3 coding DNA: TGTGCCAGCAGTTTATTTTCCGATGCCTACAATGAGCAGTTCTTC. This gives the protein CASSLFSDAYNEQFF.

J is TRBJ1-1 and V is TRBV4-1, with a tentative D call TRBD1 (6 bases). Germline V gives CDR1 MGHRA, CDR2 YSYEKL. The V end lost 4 bases, the J end lost 5 bases, and 11 bases lay between the germline ends. The CDR3 is 13 amino acids. DNA of the CDR3: TGCGCCAGCAGCCTCCAACAGGGAACTGAAGCTTTCTTT. As protein: CASSLQQGTEAFF.

This rearrangement joins TRBV5-6 to TRBJ2-7; D gene uncertain. CDR1 and CDR2 from the germline V gene are SGHDT and YYEEEE. The CDR3 runs 11 residues. V was trimmed by 1 base and J by 6 bases, leaving 5 bases between them. CDR3 nucleotide sequence: TGTGCCAGCAGCTTGACGAGCGAGCAGTACTTC. Its translation is CASSLTSEQYF.

This chain joins TRBV28 and TRBJ2-2; no firm D call. The germline V gene has CDR1 MDHEN and CDR2 SYDVKM. The CDR3 loop spans 17 amino acids. V lost 5 bases to trimming and J lost 2 bases, with 18 bases between them. CDR3 region: CASSESRMGINTGELFF. The CDR3 nucleotides are TGTGCCAGCAGTGAATCCAGGATGGGTATTAACACCGGGGAGCTGTTTTTT.

The genes are TRBV19 and TRBJ2-5; D unclear. In germline, CDR1 is LNHDA, CDR2 SQIVND (reference sequence). The V end lost 3 bases, the J end lost 4 bases, and 15 bases lay between the germline ends. The CDR3 loop spans 15 amino acids. CDR3 loop: CASSMVMSGGETQYF. For the CDR3, the DNA is TGTGCCAGTAGTATGGTGATGTCGGGTGGAGAGACCCAGTACTTC.

The V gene is TRBV9, the J gene TRBJ2-5, with TRBD2 matching over 7 bases. In germline, CDR1 is SGDLS, CDR2 YYNGEE. The CDR3 extends over 17 amino acids. V dropped 0 bases and J dropped 0; count of bases not matched to a gene: 8. The CDR3 reads CASSVGRSSGDQETQYF. CDR3 nucleotide sequence: TGTGCCAGCAGCGTAGGTAGGTCTAGCGGAGACCAAGAGACCCAGTACTTC. The complete variable domain, with remaining parts taken from reference TRBV9 and TRBJ2-5, reads DSGVTQTPKHLITATGQRVTLRCSPRSGDLSVYWYQQSLDQGLQFLIQYYNGEERAKGNILERFSAQQFPDLHSELNLSSLELGDSALYFCASSVGRSSGDQETQYFGPGTRLLVL.

V usage is TRBV18 and J usage is TRBJ1-2; 10 nucleotides agree with TRBD1. Germline V gene data show CDR1 as KGHSH and CDR2 as LQKENI. The length of the CDR3 is 15 residues. Trimming removed 6 bases from V and 8 bases from J; junction bases left unmatched: 12. This chain's CDR3 is CASSPGGTGAGGYTF. In nucleotides, the CDR3 is TGTGCCAGCTCGCCCGGCGGGACAGGGGCAGGAGGCTACACCTTC.

The J gene is TRBJ2-2, the V gene TRBV6-5; perhaps TRBD1 as D (5 bases). Germline V gene data show CDR1 as MNHEY and CDR2 as SVGAGI. CDR3 size: 14 residues. V lost 4 bases and J 2 bases, leaving 8 bases between the germline ends. This CDR3 is CASSFGQNTGELFF. In DNA, the CDR3 is TGTGCCAGCAGTTTCGGACAAAACACCGGGGAGCTGTTTTTT.

The chain links TRBV27 to TRBJ2-7; D not certain. The ends were cut back, 8 bases at V and 1 base at J, with 15 bases in the middle. CDR1 MNHEY and CDR2 SMNVEV come from the germline V gene (reference sequence). This CDR3 comprises 14 residues. Here the CDR3 reads CASLSTGRSYEQYF. The CDR3 coding sequence is TGTGCCAGCCTATCTACGGGCAGATCCTACGAGCAGTACTTC.

On this clone: At one boundary the junction diverges from the germline segment, which might be a read error. The J gene is TRBJ2-1, the V gene TRBV6-5, with D perhaps TRBD2 (5 bases). The CDR3 is 14 residues long. Germline CDR1 is MNHEY and CDR2 is SVGAGI. The CDR3 is CASSYSDGVNEQFF. For the CDR3, the DNA is TGTGCCAGCAGCTACTCCGACGGGGTCAATGAGCAGTTCTTC.

V and J are TRBV7-9 and TRBJ2-3; possible D gene TRBD2, 6 bases. Germline V CDR1 and CDR2: SEHNR, FQNEAQ (reference sequence). The CDR3 spans 18 residues. V gave up 5 bases and J gave up 0 bases, with 21 bases separating them. The CDR3 DNA sequence: TGTGCCAGCAGCCCCGGGGGACTGGCTCGGTCTAGCACAGATACGCAGTATTTT. Translated: CASSPGGLARSSTDTQYF.

The chain links TRBV19 to TRBJ1-5; D gene unclear. Per the germline V gene, CDR1 is LNHDA and CDR2 is SQIVND (reference sequence). The ends were cut back, 11 bases at V and 6 bases at J, with 14 bases in the middle. This CDR3 has 12 amino acids. This CDR3 is CALQRGLQPQHF. The CDR3 DNA follows: TGTGCCCTTCAGAGAGGGCTTCAGCCCCAGCATTTT.

This chain connects TRBV18 to TRBJ1-1; no clear D gene. Germline CDR1 is KGHSH and CDR2 is LQKENI. This CDR3 region has 15 residues. Trimming pared 3 bases from V and 0 bases from J, leaving 11 bases between. The CDR3 loop reads CASSPLSGVNTEAFF. CDR3 DNA: TGTGCCAGCTCACCTCTTTCCGGGGTGAACACTGAAGCTTTCTTT.

The DNA for the CDR3 is TGCGCCAGCAGTGATCTCCGCGGGAGGCCCCCCAATGAGCAGTTCTTC. Its protein product is CASSDLRGRPPNEQFF. The chain links TRBV10-2 to TRBJ2-1; TRBD2 aligns across 8 bases. The CDR3 spans 16 residues. Germline values: CDR1 WSHSY, CDR2 SAAADI. V was clipped by 3 bases and J by 6 bases; unmatched bases: 10.

The gene calls are TRBV27 and TRBJ2-4; 12 bases line up with TRBD1. The CDR3 length is 17 residues. Germline loops: CDR1 MNHEY, CDR2 SMNVEV (reference sequence). V lost 8 bases, J lost 2 bases, and 10 bases stayed unmatched. CDR3 sequence reads: CASAGTGGAGSKNIQYF. The CDR3 bases are TGTGCCAGCGCCGGGACAGGGGGCGCTGGATCCAAAAACATTCAGTACTTC.

For the CDR3, the DNA is TGTGCCAGCAGCCAAGATCCCCCGGAGAGGGAGACCCAGTACTTC. This translates into CASSQDPPERETQYF. The chain uses TRBV14 and TRBJ2-5; D gene ambiguous. There are 15 residues in the CDR3. The V gene lost 0 bases and the J gene lost 5 bases, with 13 bases spanning the gap. Germline-derived CDR1 and CDR2 are SGHDN and FVKESK.

The chain links TRBV9 to TRBJ1-4, with 7 bases that match TRBD1. The trim removed 4 bases at V and 8 bases at J, leaving 8 bases unmatched. The CDR3 extends over 14 amino acids. Germline assignment: CDR1 SGDLS and CDR2 YYNGEE. CDR3 protein: CASSPEAGGEKLFF. In nucleotides, the CDR3 is TGTGCCAGCAGCCCTGAGGCAGGGGGAGAAAAACTGTTTTTT.

The V and J genes are TRBV9 and TRBJ2-7, with D maybe TRBD1 (6 bases). V was pared by 2 bases and J by 0 bases, with 15 bases between. CDR1 SGDLS and CDR2 YYNGEE come from the germline V gene. CDR3 size: 16 residues. CDR3 coding DNA: TGTGCCAGCAGCGTCGATCCGGGACACAGCTCCTACGAGCAGTACTTC. Translating it yields CASSVDPGHSSYEQYF.

Concerning this clone: This may come from a read error, since a much larger clone is one base off. J is TRBJ2-7 and V is TRBV11-3; maybe TRBD1 (6 bases). The CDR3 extends over 12 amino acids. CDR1 is SGHNT and CDR2 is YENEEA in the germline V gene. The V end lost 5 bases, the J end lost 3 bases, and 8 bases lay between the germline ends. CDR3 sequence: CASSTDSYEQYF. In DNA form, the CDR3 reads TGTGCCAGCAGCACGGACAGCTACGAGCAGTACTTC.

This chain connects TRBV7-9 to TRBJ2-7; 8 bases are shared with TRBD1. Per the germline V gene, CDR1 is SEHNR and CDR2 is FQNEAQ (reference sequence). J gave up 0 bases and V 5 bases, and 12 bases lay outside the gene matches. This CDR3 is built from 17 residues. The CDR3 DNA sequence: TGTGCCAGCAGCCCCCCATTCTTCACAGGGGGCTCCTACGAGCAGTACTTC. Its protein product is CASSPPFFTGGSYEQYF.

This clone occurred once. This chain uses TRBV10-1 with TRBJ1-1; tentatively, D is TRBD1 (6 bases). Germline V gives CDR1 WNHNN, CDR2 SYGVQD (reference sequence). Trimming took 6 bases from V and 0 from J, leaving 8 bases between them. This CDR3 contains 13 residues. In nucleotides, the CDR3 is TGCGCCAGCAGGGACAGCATGAACACTGAAGCTTTCTTT. Encoded protein: CASRDSMNTEAFF.

The rearrangement joins TRBV7-6 to TRBJ1-1; TRBD1 matches 9 bases. The germline V gene has CDR1 SGHVS and CDR2 FNYEAQ. The CDR3 has 15 amino acids. The ends lost 4 bases at V and 3 bases at J; junction bases unmatched: 6. This chain's CDR3 is CASSSKDRGYTEAFF. The CDR3 nucleotides are TGTGCCAGCAGCTCGAAAGACAGGGGGTACACTGAAGCTTTCTTT.

The chain has TRBV15 and TRBJ2-2; tentative D call: TRBD1 (6 bases). The CDR3 has 15 amino acids. CDR1 and CDR2 (germline): LNHNV, YYDKDF (reference sequence). The V and J ends lost 3 bases and 1 base respectively, with 9 bases between them. The CDR3 loop reads CATSRYRENTGELFF. CDR3 coding DNA: TGTGCCACCAGCAGGTACAGGGAGAACACCGGGGAGCTGTTTTTT. The entire variable domain, with the rest obtained from reference TRBV15 and TRBJ2-2, is as follows: DAMVIQNPRYQVTQFGKPVTLSCSQTLNHNVMYWYQQKSSQAPKLLFHYYDKDFNNEADTPDNFQSRRPNTSFCFLDIRSPGLGDTAMYLCATSRYRENTGELFFGEGSRLTVL.

The genes are TRBV14 and TRBJ2-7; D gene ambiguous. The CDR3 extends over 13 amino acids. Trimming cost V 1 base and J 0 bases, with 4 bases left between them. CDR1 and CDR2 (germline): SGHDN, FVKESK. The CDR3 region has the DNA TGTGCCAGCAGCCAAGTCCACTCCTACGAGCAGTACTTC. Translating gives CASSQVHSYEQYF.

This rearrangement joins TRBV2 to TRBJ2-1, with 10 nucleotides matching TRBD2. Trimming removed 2 bases from V and 10 bases from J; junction bases left unmatched: 5. CDR3 length: 14 amino acids. Germline CDR1 and CDR2: SNHLY and FYNNEI. The CDR3 DNA sequence: TGTGCCAGCAGTGAAAAACTAGCGGGAAGGGAGCAGTTCTTC. Translated: CASSEKLAGREQFF.

The chain couples TRBV27 to TRBJ2-2; unclear D gene. Germline values: CDR1 MNHEY, CDR2 SMNVEV (reference sequence). CDR3 length: 14 amino acids. Trimming stripped 4 bases from V and 1 base from J, with 7 bases between. The CDR3 here is CASSYLGNTGELFF. The CDR3 DNA is TGTGCCAGCAGTTATCTCGGGAACACCGGGGAGCTGTTTTTT.

J is TRBJ2-3 and V is TRBV5-1, with D uncertain. The germline gives CDR1 SGHRS, CDR2 YFSETQ. Trimming pared 4 bases from V and 0 bases from J, leaving 12 bases between. The CDR3 sequence is 15 residues long. This CDR3 reads CASSPGEYSTDTQYF. The CDR3 coding sequence is TGCGCCAGCAGCCCGGGCGAATATAGCACAGATACGCAGTATTTT.

The chain carries TRBV18 and TRBJ2-3, with a weak D call TRBD2 (5 bases). The ends were cut back, 2 bases at V and 0 bases at J, with 15 bases in the middle. The CDR3 spans 17 residues. CDR1 and CDR2 (germline): KGHSH, LQKENI. CDR3 nucleotides: TGTGCCAGCTCACCAGAAGGACTCCGGACGAGCACAGATACGCAGTATTTT. Translation gives CASSPEGLRTSTDTQYF.

The chain employs TRBV4-1 and TRBJ1-1, with D possibly TRBD1 on 5 matching bases. The germline CDR1 and CDR2 sequences are MGHRA and YSYEKL. The CDR3 length is 15 residues. V lost 3 bases and J lost 1, with 12 bases in between. The CDR3 nucleotides are TGCGCCAGCAGCCATCAAAGCGGACAGAACACTGAAGCTTTCTTT. This codes for CASSHQSGQNTEAFF.

The chain joins TRBV7-9 to TRBJ2-5; TRBD1 matches 10 bases. The CDR3 has 16 residues. From germline, CDR1 is SEHNR and CDR2 FQNEAQ (reference sequence). Trimming cost V 5 bases and J 0 bases; bases outside gene matches: 6. CDR3 nucleotide sequence: TGTGCCAGCAGCCGCGCCGGACAGGGGGACCAAGAGACCCAGTACTTC. It yields the protein CASSRAGQGDQETQYF.

The chain combines TRBV4-3 with TRBJ2-1; 7 bases are shared with TRBD2. The CDR3 totals 16 residues. Germline V gives CDR1 LGHNA, CDR2 YSLEER. The trim removed 0 bases at V and 5 bases at J, leaving 7 bases unmatched. The CDR3: CASSQDSSGIHNEQFF. CDR3 coding DNA: TGCGCCAGCAGCCAAGACTCCAGCGGGATACACAATGAGCAGTTCTTC.